The 2 T cell receptor beta chains given below trace back to one sample, sequenced in a study of neurological immune-mediated disorders. TCRdb itself ran the 5' RACE reads through MiXCR, one entry per CDR3 protein. The sample carries 60,000 to 85,000 distinct CDR3 sequences, about 5% recorded once. The specimen was PBMCs. Source of these receptors: a woman aged 25 to 39 with multiple sclerosis.

This clonotype was seen repeatedly, ten times or more. This chain connects TRBV5-1 to TRBJ1-1; a possible D gene is TRBD1 (6 bases). The CDR3 spans 20 residues. The V end lost 0 bases, the J end lost 0 bases, and 24 bases lay between the germline ends. The germline gives CDR1 SGHRS, CDR2 YFSETQ. The CDR3 protein is CASSLVGGQGTSAMNTEAFF. The CDR3 region has the DNA TGCGCCAGCAGCTTGGTGGGAGGGCAGGGGACCTCGGCGATGAACACTGAAGCTTTCTTT.

This clonotype was detected a few times. CDR3 in DNA: TGCGCCAGCAGCCGTAGGGAGGATGAAAAACTGTTTTTT. It specifies CASSRREDEKLFF. This chain joins TRBV5-1 and TRBJ1-4; D call uncertain. In germline, CDR1 is SGHRS, CDR2 YFSETQ. Trimming stripped 4 bases from V and 6 bases from J, with 10 bases between. The CDR3 consists of 13 residues.